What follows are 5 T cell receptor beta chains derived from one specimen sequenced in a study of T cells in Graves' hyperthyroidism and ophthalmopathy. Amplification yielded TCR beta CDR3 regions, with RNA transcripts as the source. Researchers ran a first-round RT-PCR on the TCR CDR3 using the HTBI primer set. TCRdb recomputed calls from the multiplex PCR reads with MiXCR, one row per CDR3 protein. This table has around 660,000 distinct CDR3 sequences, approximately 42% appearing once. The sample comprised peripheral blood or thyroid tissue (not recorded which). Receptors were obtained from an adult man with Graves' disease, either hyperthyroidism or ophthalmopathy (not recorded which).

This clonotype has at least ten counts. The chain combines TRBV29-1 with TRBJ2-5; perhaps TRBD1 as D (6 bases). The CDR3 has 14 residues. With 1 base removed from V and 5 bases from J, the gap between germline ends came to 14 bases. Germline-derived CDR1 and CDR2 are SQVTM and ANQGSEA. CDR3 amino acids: CSVEGTAKGETQYF. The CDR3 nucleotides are TGCAGCGTTGAAGGGACAGCGAAGGGGGAGACCCAGTACTTC.

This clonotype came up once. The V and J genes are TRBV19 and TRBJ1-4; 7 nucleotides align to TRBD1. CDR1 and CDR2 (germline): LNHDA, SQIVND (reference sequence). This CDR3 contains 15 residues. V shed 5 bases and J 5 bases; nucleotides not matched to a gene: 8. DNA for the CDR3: TGTGCCAGTAGTGCGACAGGGAGGCCAAATGAAAAACTGTTTTTT. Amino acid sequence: CASSATGRPNEKLFF.

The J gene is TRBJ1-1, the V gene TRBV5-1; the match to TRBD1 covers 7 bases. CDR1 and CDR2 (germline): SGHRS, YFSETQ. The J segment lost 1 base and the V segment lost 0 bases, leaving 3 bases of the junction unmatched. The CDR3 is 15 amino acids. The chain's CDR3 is CASSLVGTANTEAFF. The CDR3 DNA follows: TGCGCCAGCAGCTTGGTTGGGACAGCGAACACTGAAGCTTTCTTT.

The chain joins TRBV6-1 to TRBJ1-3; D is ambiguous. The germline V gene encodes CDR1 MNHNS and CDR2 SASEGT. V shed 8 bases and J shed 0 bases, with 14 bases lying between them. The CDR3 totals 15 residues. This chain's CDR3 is CASLRDASSGNTIYF. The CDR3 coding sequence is TGTGCCAGCCTTAGAGACGCGAGCTCTGGAAACACCATATATTTT.

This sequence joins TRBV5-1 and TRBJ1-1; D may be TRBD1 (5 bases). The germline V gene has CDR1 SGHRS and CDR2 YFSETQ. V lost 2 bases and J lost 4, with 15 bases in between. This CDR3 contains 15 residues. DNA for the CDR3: TGCGCCAGCAGCTTTAGACAGAGCCCTTCCACTGAAGCTTTCTTT. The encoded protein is CASSFRQSPSTEAFF.